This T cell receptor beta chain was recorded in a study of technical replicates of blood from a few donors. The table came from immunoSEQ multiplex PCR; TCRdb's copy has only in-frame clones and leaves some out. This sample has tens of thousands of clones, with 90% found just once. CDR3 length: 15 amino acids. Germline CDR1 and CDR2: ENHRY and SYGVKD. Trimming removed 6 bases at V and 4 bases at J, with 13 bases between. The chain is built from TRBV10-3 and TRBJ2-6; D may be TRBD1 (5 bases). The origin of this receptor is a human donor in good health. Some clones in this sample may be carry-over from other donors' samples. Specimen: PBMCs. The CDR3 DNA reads TGTGCCATCAGCCCGCAGGGTACGGGGGCCAACGTCCTGACTTTC. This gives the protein CAISPQGTGANVLTF.